A selection of T cell receptor beta chains follows, all from one sample in a study of identical twins. TCRdb re-called the 5' RACE reads through MiXCR, storing one row per CDR3 protein. The repertoire holds hundreds of thousands of distinct CDR3 sequences, with roughly 8.6% as singletons. The data also belong to a second study, concerning yellow fever vaccine responses in identical twins.

Material for sequencing was CD8+ T cells sorted from blood. Receptor source: a woman under 30 in good health. CDR3s include the opening cysteine and the closing phenylalanine or tryptophan. The D gene is left open where the match is weak. Only part of the rows carry a size: once, few, many, or a class if the clone is expanded.

clone size: few
J gene: TRBJ2-7
D gene: -
V gene: TRBV2
CDR3 protein: CARGSGFHEQYF
CDR3 DNA: TGTGCCAGGGGGTCAGGGTTTCACGAGCAGTACTTC

clone size: -
J gene: TRBJ2-7
D gene: -
V gene: TRBV6-5
CDR3 protein: CASSYGGRSVDEQYF
CDR3 DNA: TGTGCCAGCAGTTACGGGGGGCGGTCCGTCGACGAGCAGTACTTC

clone size: few
J gene: TRBJ2-7
D gene: -
V gene: TRBV7-9
CDR3 protein: CASRYSEQEDSYEQYF
CDR3 DNA: TGTGCCAGCAGGTACAGTGAACAGGAGGACTCCTACGAGCAGTACTTC

clone size: many
J gene: TRBJ1-2
D gene: -
V gene: TRBV6-2/TRBV6-3
CDR3 protein: CASSYGIYGYTF
CDR3 DNA: TGTGCCAGCAGTTATGGCATCTATGGCTACACCTTC

clone size: many
J gene: TRBJ1-5
D gene: -
V gene: TRBV7-9
CDR3 protein: CASSSGSGVHQPQHF
CDR3 DNA: TGTGCCAGCAGCTCCGGATCAGGGGTTCATCAGCCCCAGCATTTT

clone size: many
J gene: TRBJ2-6
D gene: -
V gene: TRBV27
CDR3 protein: CASSLGGAGANVLTF
CDR3 DNA: TGTGCCAGCAGTTTGGGAGGAGCCGGGGCCAACGTCCTGACTTTC

clone size: many
J gene: TRBJ2-3
D gene: -
V gene: TRBV4-3
CDR3 protein: CASSQNALKVDTQYF
CDR3 DNA: TGCGCCAGCAGCCAAAATGCCCTAAAGGTCGATACGCAGTATTTT

clone size: few
J gene: TRBJ2-5
D gene: TRBD2
V gene: TRBV9
CDR3 protein: CASSVGTSGWETQYF
CDR3 DNA: TGTGCCAGCAGCGTGGGGACTAGCGGCTGGGAGACCCAGTACTTC

clone size: many
J gene: TRBJ2-7
D gene: -
V gene: TRBV29-1
CDR3 protein: CSVEDRGRDEQYF
CDR3 DNA: TGCAGCGTTGAAGATCGGGGCAGGGACGAGCAGTACTTC

clone size: -
J gene: TRBJ1-1
D gene: -
V gene: TRBV27
CDR3 protein: CASSLAYIGTEAFF
CDR3 DNA: TGTGCCAGCAGTCTGGCGTATATAGGCACTGAAGCTTTCTTT

clone size: -
J gene: TRBJ1-3
D gene: -
V gene: TRBV5-1
CDR3 protein: CASSLGVRDSGNTIYF
CDR3 DNA: TGCGCCAGCAGCTTGGGAGTTAGGGACTCTGGAAACACCATATATTTT

clone size: -
J gene: TRBJ2-2
D gene: TRBD1
V gene: TRBV9
CDR3 protein: CASSTRQGRNTGELFF
CDR3 DNA: TGTGCCAGCAGCACAAGACAGGGGCGAAACACCGGGGAGCTGTTTTTT

clone size: -
J gene: TRBJ2-7
D gene: TRBD2
V gene: TRBV6-1
CDR3 protein: CASSSGGVSAIYEQYF
CDR3 DNA: TGTGCCAGCAGTAGCGGGGGAGTCAGTGCCATCTACGAGCAGTACTTC

clone size: many
J gene: TRBJ2-1
D gene: -
V gene: TRBV12-3/TRBV12-4
CDR3 protein: CASSPDYSHEQFF
CDR3 DNA: TGTGCCAGCAGTCCGGACTATTCCCATGAGCAGTTCTTC

clone size: -
J gene: TRBJ2-3
D gene: -
V gene: TRBV11-2
CDR3 protein: CASSLLWGGDTDTQYF
CDR3 DNA: TGTGCCAGCAGCTTATTGTGGGGTGGGGACACAGATACGCAGTATTTT

clone size: few
J gene: TRBJ2-7
D gene: -
V gene: TRBV4-2
CDR3 protein: CASSQDPGVNHEQYF
CDR3 DNA: TGTGCCAGCAGCCAAGATCCAGGAGTAAACCACGAGCAGTACTTC